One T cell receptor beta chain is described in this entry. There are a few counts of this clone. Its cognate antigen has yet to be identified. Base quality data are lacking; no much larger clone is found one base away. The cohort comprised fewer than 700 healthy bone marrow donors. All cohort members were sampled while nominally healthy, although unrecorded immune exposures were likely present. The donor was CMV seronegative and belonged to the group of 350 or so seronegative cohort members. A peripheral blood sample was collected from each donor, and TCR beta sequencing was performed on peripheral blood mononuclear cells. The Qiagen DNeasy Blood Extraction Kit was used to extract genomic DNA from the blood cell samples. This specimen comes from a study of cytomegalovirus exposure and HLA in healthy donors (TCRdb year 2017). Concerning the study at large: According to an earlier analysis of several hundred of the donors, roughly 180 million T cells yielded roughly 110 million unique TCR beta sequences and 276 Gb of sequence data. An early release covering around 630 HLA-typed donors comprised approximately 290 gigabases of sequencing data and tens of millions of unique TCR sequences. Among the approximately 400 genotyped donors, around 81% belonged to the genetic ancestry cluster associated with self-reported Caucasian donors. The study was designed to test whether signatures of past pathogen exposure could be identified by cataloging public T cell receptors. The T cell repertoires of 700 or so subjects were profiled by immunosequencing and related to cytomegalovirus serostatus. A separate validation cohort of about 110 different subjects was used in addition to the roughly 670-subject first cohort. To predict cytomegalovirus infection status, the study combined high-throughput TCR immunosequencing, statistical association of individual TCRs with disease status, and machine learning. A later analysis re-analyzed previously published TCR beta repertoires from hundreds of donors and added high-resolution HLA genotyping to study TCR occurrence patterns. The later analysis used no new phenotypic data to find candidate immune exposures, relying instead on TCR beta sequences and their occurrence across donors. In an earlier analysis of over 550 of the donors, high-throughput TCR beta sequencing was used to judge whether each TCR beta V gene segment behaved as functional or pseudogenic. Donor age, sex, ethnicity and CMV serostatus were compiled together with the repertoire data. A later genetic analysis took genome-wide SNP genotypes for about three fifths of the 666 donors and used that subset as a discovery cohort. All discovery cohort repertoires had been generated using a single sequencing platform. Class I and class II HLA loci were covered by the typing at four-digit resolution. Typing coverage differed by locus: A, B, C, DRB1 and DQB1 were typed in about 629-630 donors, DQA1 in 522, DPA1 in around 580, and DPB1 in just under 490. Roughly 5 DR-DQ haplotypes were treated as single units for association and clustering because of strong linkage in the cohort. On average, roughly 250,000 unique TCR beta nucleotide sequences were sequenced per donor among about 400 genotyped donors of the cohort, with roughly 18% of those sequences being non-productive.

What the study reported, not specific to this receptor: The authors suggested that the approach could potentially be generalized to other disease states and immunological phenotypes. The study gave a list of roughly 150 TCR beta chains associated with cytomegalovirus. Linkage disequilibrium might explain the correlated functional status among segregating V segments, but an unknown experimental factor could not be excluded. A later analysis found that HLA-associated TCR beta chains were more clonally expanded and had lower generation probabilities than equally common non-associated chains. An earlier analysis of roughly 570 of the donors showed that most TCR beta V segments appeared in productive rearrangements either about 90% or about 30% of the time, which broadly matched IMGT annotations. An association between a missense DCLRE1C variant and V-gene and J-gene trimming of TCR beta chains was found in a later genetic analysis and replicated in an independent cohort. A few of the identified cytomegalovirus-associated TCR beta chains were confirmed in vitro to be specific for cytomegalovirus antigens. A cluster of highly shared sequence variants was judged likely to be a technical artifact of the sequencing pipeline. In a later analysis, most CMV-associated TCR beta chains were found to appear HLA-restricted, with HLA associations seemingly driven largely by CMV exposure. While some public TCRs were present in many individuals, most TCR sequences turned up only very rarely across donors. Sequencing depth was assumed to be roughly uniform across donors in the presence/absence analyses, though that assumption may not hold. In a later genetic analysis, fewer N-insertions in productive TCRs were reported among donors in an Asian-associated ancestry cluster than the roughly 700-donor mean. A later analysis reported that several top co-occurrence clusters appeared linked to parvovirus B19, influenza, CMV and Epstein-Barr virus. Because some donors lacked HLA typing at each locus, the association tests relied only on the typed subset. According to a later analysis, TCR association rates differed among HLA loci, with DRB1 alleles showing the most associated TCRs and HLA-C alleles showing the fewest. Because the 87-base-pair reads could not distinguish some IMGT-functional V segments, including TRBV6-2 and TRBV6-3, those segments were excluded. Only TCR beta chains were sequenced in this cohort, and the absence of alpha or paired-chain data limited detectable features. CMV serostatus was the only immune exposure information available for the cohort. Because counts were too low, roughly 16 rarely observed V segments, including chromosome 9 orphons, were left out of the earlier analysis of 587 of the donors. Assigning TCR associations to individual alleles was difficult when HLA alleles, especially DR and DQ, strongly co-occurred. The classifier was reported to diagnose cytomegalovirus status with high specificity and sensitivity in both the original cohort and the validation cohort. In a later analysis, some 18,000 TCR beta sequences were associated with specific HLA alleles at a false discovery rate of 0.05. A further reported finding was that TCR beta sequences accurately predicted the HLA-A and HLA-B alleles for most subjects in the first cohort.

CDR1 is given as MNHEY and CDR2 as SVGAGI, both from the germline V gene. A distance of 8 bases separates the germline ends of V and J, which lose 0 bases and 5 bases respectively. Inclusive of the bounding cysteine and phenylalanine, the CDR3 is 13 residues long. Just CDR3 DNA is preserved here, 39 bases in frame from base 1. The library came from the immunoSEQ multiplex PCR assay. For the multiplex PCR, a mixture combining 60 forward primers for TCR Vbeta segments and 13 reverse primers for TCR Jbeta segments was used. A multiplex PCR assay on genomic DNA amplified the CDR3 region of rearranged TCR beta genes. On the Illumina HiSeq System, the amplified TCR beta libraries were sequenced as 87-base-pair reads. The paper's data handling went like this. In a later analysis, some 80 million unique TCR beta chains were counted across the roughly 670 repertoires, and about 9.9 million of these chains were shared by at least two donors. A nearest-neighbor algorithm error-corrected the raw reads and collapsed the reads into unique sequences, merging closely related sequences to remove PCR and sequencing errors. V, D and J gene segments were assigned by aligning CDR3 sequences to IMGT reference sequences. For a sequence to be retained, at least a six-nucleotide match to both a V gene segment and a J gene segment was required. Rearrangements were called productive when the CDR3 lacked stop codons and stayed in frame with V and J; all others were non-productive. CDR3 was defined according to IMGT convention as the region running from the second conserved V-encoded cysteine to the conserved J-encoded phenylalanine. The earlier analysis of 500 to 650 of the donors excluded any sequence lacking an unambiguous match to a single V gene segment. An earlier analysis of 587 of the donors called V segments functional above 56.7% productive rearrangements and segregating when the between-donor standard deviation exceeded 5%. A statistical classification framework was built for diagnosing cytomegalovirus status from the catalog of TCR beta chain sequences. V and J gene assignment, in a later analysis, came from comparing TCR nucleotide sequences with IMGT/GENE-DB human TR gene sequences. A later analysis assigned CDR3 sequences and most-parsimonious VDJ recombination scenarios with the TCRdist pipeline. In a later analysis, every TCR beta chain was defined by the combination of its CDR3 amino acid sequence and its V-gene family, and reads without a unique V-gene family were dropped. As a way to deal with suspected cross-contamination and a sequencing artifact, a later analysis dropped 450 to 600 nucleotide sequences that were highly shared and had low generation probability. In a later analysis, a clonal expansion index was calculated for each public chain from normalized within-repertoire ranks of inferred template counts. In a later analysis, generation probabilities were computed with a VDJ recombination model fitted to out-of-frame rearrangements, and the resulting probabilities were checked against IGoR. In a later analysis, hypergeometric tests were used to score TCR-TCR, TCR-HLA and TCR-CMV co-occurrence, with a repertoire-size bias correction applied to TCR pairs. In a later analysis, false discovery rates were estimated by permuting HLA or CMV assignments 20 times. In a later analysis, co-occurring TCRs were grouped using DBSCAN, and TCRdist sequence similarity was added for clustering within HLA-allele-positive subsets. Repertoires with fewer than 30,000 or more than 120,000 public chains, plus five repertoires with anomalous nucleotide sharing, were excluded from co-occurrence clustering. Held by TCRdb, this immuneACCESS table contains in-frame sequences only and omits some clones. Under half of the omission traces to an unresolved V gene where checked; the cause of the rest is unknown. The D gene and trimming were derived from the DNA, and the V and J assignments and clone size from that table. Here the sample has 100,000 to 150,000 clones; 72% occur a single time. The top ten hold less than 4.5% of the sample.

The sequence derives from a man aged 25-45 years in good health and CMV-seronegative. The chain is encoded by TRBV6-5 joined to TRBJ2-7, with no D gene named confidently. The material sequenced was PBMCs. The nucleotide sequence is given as TGTGCCAGCAGTTACTCCTTGGGCAACGAGCAGTACTTC. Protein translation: CASSYSLGNEQYF.